This T cell receptor beta chain was retrieved from a study of molecular identifiers for immune sequencing clone quantification (dated by TCRdb to the late 2010s). Concerning the study at large: For a replicate experiment, the RNA from either about 20,000 or 100,000 naive CD8 T cells was divided into five aliquots, and four of those aliquots went on to sequencing. This methods study benchmarked molecular-identifier clustering-based TCR repertoire sequencing (MIDCIRS) and TCR RNA copy counting, using CD8 T cells to do so.

Libraries of naive CD8 T cells were built from about 19,000 to 1,100,000 sorted cells, with 10%, 30% or 50% of the purified RNA used. Naive CD8 T cells, defined as CD8+CD4-CCR7+CD45RA+, were FACS-sorted into RLT Plus buffer on a BD FACSAria II. Under 11 TCR copies' worth of Jurkat RNA were spiked into roughly 18,000-1,000,000 naive CD8 T cell samples to test detection sensitivity. CD8 T cells were enriched using RosetteSep CD8+ T Cell Enrichment Cocktail and Ficoll-Paque, and the enriched cells then underwent ACK red cell lysis. What the study reported, not specific to this receptor: Spiked-in Jurkat TCR RNA (10 copies' worth), which is not part of the donor repertoire, was contained in the naive libraries. Spiked-in Jurkat TCR RNA equal to a single cell's worth was reported to be detectable even within 1,100,000 naive CD8 T cells. When barcode sub-clustering was not used, chimeric consensus sequences inflated TCR diversity, with chimeras reaching as high as 47%. Identical TCR molecules sharing a barcode could cause highly expanded clone sizes to be underestimated. Modeling estimated about 3 recovered TCR RNA copies per cell, compared with about ten by digital PCR, which implies roughly 30% capture efficiency. In CMV-specific effector cells, over 98% of molecules were held by clones above 20 RNA copies, whereas under 1% of molecules were held by such clones in naive cells.

Library prep was done by PCR. TCRdb names Illumina HiSeq 4000 as the instrument used. Bulk TCR libraries were prepared as previously described, using TCR primers listed in Table S5. Total RNA was purified with the Qiagen AllPrep DNA/RNA kit. Reads from multiple sequencing runs of the same library were pooled before analysis. Per the authors' processing: Reads were retained only if their TCR constant sequence matched exactly, and those retained reads were trimmed to 150 nt and grouped according to their 12-nt molecular barcodes. Within each barcode group, reads were sub-clustered at a 15% Levenshtein threshold, and quality-weighted consensus sequences were built per RNA molecule. Non-functional sequences were discarded, and so were lower-count sequences lying one edit away from another sequence. On the basis of fitting two negative binomial distributions, barcode sub-clusters with fewer than 20% of the maximum read count were discarded. The raw public reads went through TCRdb reprocessing: fastp at Q25, MiXCR clone calling, in-frame beta chains kept. Here each entry gathers all rows of one CDR3 protein and keeps the most common genes and DNA. The V and J calls were not made by the authors but by TCRdb's processing. Present in this sample are 50,000 or so distinct CDR3 sequences, 25% of which were seen just once. The ten largest clonotypes hold under 2% of the sample.

This clonotype has only a few counts. Its antigen has not been determined. No much larger clone exists at a distance of one base, and base qualities are not known. V drops 3 bases and J drops 6 bases, leaving 15 bases in between. Taken from cysteine to phenylalanine, the CDR3 has 15 residues. Just CDR3 DNA is preserved here, 45 bases in frame from base 1. Sequences LNHDA (CDR1) and SQIVND (CDR2) are obtained from the germline V gene (reference sequence). The clonotype originates from a human donor in good health. Some libraries in this study had Jurkat cell RNA spiked in. The sample was naive CD8+ T cells from blood, with Jurkat cell RNA spiked in. Per the publication, the cell subset or site label means: FACS-sorted CD8+CD4-CCR7+CD45RA+ naive T cells. This chain is built from TRBV19 and TRBJ1-5; the D gene is perhaps TRBD1, on 5 matching bases. The DNA sequence reads TGTGCCAGTAGTATCATCCGCCAGGGCGCTCAGCCCCAGCATTTT. Its protein reads: CASSIIRQGAQPQHF.